A single sample is the source of the 28 T cell receptor beta chains below, sequenced in a study of T cell repertoires in cytomegalovirus infection. TCRdb analysed the reads with MiXCR anew, one entry per CDR3 protein. The sample consists of approximately 500,000 distinct CDR3 sequences, roughly 29% of them appearing once. Sequencing was carried out using PBMCs. The receptor set was obtained from a human donor in good health (CMV status not recorded). Some clones in this sample may be carry-over from other donors' samples.

The DNA for the CDR3 is TGTGCCAGCAGCATAACAGGGGGCAACACTGAAGCTTTCTTT. This codes for CASSITGGNTEAFF. The chain carries TRBV7-9 and TRBJ1-1; 9 bases map to TRBD1. Germline V gene lookup returns CDR1 SEHNR and CDR2 FQNEAQ (reference sequence). The CDR3 has 14 residues. After removal of 5 bases from V and 2 bases from J, the junction contained 3 bases not matched to a gene.

This clonotype showed up just a few times. This chain links TRBV19 with TRBJ1-5; D unresolved. The CDR3 sequence is 15 residues long. From germline, CDR1 is LNHDA and CDR2 SQIVND (reference sequence). V gave up 6 bases and J gave up 2 bases, with 14 bases separating them. This CDR3 is CASRGGRAGNQPQHF. The CDR3, as DNA: TGTGCCAGTAGAGGAGGGAGGGCGGGCAATCAGCCCCAGCATTTT.

The gene calls are TRBV11-2 and TRBJ2-1; no definite D call. Trimming removed 5 bases from V and 6 bases from J, with 11 bases in between. The germline V gene encodes CDR1 SGHAT and CDR2 FQNNGV. The CDR3 contains 13 residues. The CDR3 nucleotides are TGTGCCAGCAGCCCCCAGATCCTCAATGAGCAGTTCTTC. Protein product: CASSPQILNEQFF.

The chain couples TRBV28 to TRBJ2-6, with D possibly TRBD2 on 5 matching bases. The germline gives CDR1 MDHEN, CDR2 SYDVKM. The CDR3 contains 12 residues. Trimming pared 9 bases from V and 3 bases from J, leaving 6 bases between. As DNA, the CDR3 is TGTGCCAGTGAGGGTGGGGCCAACGTCCTGACTTTC. It translates to CASEGGANVLTF.

V gene TRBV2 combines with J gene TRBJ1-3, with D perhaps TRBD1 (5 bases). The germline V gene has CDR1 SNHLY and CDR2 FYNNEI. Trimming left V 4 bases short and J 2 bases short, with 9 bases between. The CDR3 has 14 amino acids. CDR3 in amino acids: CASSVWGTGNTIYF. CDR3 nucleotides: TGTGCCAGCAGTGTGTGGGGGACTGGAAACACCATATATTTT.

This clonotype was detected ten times or more. The chain couples TRBV12-3 or TRBV12-4 to TRBJ2-2; 9 nucleotides match TRBD1. The V gene end was trimmed by 4 bases and the J gene end by 4 bases; junction bases not matched to a gene: 4. The length of the CDR3 is 15 residues. CDR3 sequence reads: CASSSRDRVTGELFF. DNA for the CDR3: TGTGCCAGCAGTTCTCGGGACAGGGTCACCGGGGAGCTGTTTTTT.

The chain joins TRBV28 to TRBJ2-1, with D possibly matching TRBD1 (6 bases). Germline V lookup: CDR1 MDHEN, CDR2 SYDVKM. V lost 7 bases and J lost 7, with 14 bases in between. The CDR3 loop spans 13 amino acids. The CDR3 sequence is CASTTQGINEQFF. The CDR3 coding sequence is TGTGCCAGCACCACCCAGGGGATTAATGAGCAGTTCTTC. Together with reference TRBV28 and TRBJ2-1, the CDR3 gives the full variable domain: DVKVTQSSRYLVKRTGEKVFLECVQDMDHENMFWYRQDPGLGLRLIYFSYDVKMKEKGDIPEGYSVSREKKERFSLILESASTNQTSMYLCASTTQGINEQFFGPGTRLTVL.

This clonotype was seen just once. The genes are TRBV4-1 and TRBJ1-2, with 7 bases aligning to TRBD1. Unmatched junction bases numbered 7, after V lost 1 base and J lost 8 bases. Germline CDR1 MGHRA, CDR2 YSYEKL. The CDR3 consists of 14 residues. This CDR3 reads CASSQVRGLGGYTF. CDR3 nucleotides: TGCGCCAGCAGCCAAGTTAGGGGGCTCGGCGGCTACACCTTC.

In its sample, this clonotype was seen a few times. V is TRBV7-9 and J is TRBJ1-5; D gene ambiguous. V shed 5 bases and J shed 6 bases, with 8 bases lying between them. In germline, CDR1 is SEHNR, CDR2 FQNEAQ (reference sequence). The CDR3 runs 12 residues. CDR3 coding DNA: TGTGCCAGCAGCATCCCGGGTCAGCCCCAGCATTTT. This sequence encodes CASSIPGQPQHF.

The chain is built from TRBV4-2 and TRBJ2-1; TRBD2 aligns across 10 bases. V dropped 0 bases and J dropped 7; count of bases not matched to a gene: 6. CDR3 length: 16 amino acids. Germline V gives CDR1 LGHNA, CDR2 YNFKEQ. CDR3 sequence reads: CASSQEIAGGSNEQFF. The CDR3 DNA is TGTGCCAGCAGCCAAGAGATAGCGGGAGGAAGTAATGAGCAGTTCTTC.

There are a few counts of this clonotype. The chain couples TRBV11-2 to TRBJ2-5; TRBD1 matches 10 bases. Germline CDR1 reads SGHAT; CDR2 reads FQNNGV. V gave up 5 bases and J gave up 5 bases; unmatched junction bases: 11. The CDR3 has 16 residues. CDR3 amino acids: CASSPETGGEVETQYF. CDR3 nucleotides: TGTGCCAGCAGCCCAGAGACAGGGGGCGAAGTGGAGACCCAGTACTTC.

This clonotype was counted between two and nine times. The chain joins TRBV4-1 to TRBJ1-2, with D perhaps TRBD1 (6 bases). The CDR3 loop spans 17 amino acids. The germline V and J ends were trimmed by 6 bases and 2 bases, with 22 bases remaining between them. Germline loops: CDR1 MGHRA, CDR2 YSYEKL. CDR3: CASSHGRGKQGNYGYTF. CDR3 bases: TGCGCCAGCAGTCACGGGCGAGGAAAACAGGGAAACTATGGCTACACCTTC.

This chain uses TRBV11-3 with TRBJ2-2, with D uncertain. The germline V gene has CDR1 SGHNT and CDR2 YENEEA. The CDR3 has 14 amino acids. Trimming shortened V by 5 bases and J by 3 bases, and 10 bases separated the two germline ends. CDR3: CASSIAVDTGELFF. The CDR3 DNA is TGTGCCAGCAGCATCGCGGTAGACACCGGGGAGCTGTTTTTT.

J is TRBJ2-4 and V is TRBV18, with D unresolved. Germline V CDR1 and CDR2: KGHSH, LQKENI. This CDR3 has 13 residues. Trimming left V 3 bases short and J 5 bases short, with 8 bases between. Written as DNA, the CDR3 is TGTGCCAGCTCACCGCGATATCAAAACATTCAGTACTTC. Translating it yields CASSPRYQNIQYF.

This clonotype occurred many times. The chain links TRBV7-2 to TRBJ1-2; 11 nucleotides agree with TRBD1. The CDR3 has 16 amino acids. Germline trimming cut 6 bases from V and 4 bases from J; bases unmatched to any gene: 10. Germline assignment: CDR1 SGHTA and CDR2 FQGNSA. The chain's CDR3 is CASRPTGTGGTYGYTF. CDR3 coding DNA: TGTGCCAGCAGACCGACCGGGACAGGGGGGACCTATGGCTACACCTTC.

This clonotype occurred a few times. The genes are TRBV20-1 and TRBJ2-7; D call uncertain. There are 12 residues in the CDR3. In germline, CDR1 is DFQATT, CDR2 SNEGSKA (reference sequence). Trimming took off 3 bases at V and 6 bases at J, with 12 bases between the two ends. The CDR3 nucleotides are TGCAGTGCTAGTTCGGAGCAGAGCGAGCAGTACTTC. This codes for CSASSEQSEQYF.

The chain employs TRBV5-8 and TRBJ2-2, with D possibly being TRBD2 (6 bases). Germline CDR1 and CDR2: SGHTS and YDEGEE. Between the trimmed V and J ends, which lost 5 bases and 3 bases, there was a span of 14 bases. There are 15 residues in the CDR3. The chain's CDR3 is CASSLFGTYTGELFF. The CDR3 bases are TGTGCCAGCAGTTTGTTCGGGACTTACACCGGGGAGCTGTTTTTT.

This clonotype was detected many times. The genes are TRBV7-2 and TRBJ1-3; D uncertain. CDR1 is SGHTA, CDR2 FQGNSA, per germline. V was cut by 3 bases and J by 3 bases, with 6 bases left in between. The CDR3 covers 13 residues. CDR3 amino acids: CASSFDGGNTIYF. CDR3 coding DNA: TGTGCCAGCAGCTTCGACGGTGGAAACACCATATATTTT.

This clonotype showed up many times. The chain employs TRBV4-3 and TRBJ2-1, with a weak D call TRBD2 (6 bases). This CDR3 region has 15 residues. Trimming removed 0 bases at V and 7 bases at J, with 13 bases between. The germline V gene has CDR1 LGHNA and CDR2 YSLEER. CDR3 residues: CASSQETGTPNEQFF. The CDR3 DNA follows: TGCGCCAGCAGCCAAGAAACCGGGACTCCAAATGAGCAGTTCTTC.

This clonotype was picked up a small number of times. This chain connects TRBV7-9 to TRBJ1-1; no firm D call. V lost 1 base and J 2 bases, leaving 17 bases between the germline ends. This CDR3 region has 17 residues. CDR1 is SEHNR and CDR2 is FQNEAQ in the germline V gene (reference sequence). In nucleotides, the CDR3 is TGTGCCAGCAGCTTAGTTATAGGGCGTCTGACAAACACTGAAGCTTTCTTT. This gives the protein CASSLVIGRLTNTEAFF.

This clonotype has a count of ten or more. The genes are TRBV28 and TRBJ1-5; D unclear. Germline CDR1 reads MDHEN; CDR2 reads SYDVKM. Trimming cost V 2 bases and J 4 bases, with 6 bases left between them. The CDR3 totals 13 residues. The CDR3 reads CASSLRINQPQHF. The CDR3 DNA is TGTGCCAGCAGTTTACGAATTAATCAGCCCCAGCATTTT.

This clonotype came up a few times. The chain recombines TRBV7-8 with TRBJ2-5, with D unresolved. Trimming left V 1 base short and J 5 bases short, with 17 bases between. Germline-derived CDR1 and CDR2 are SGHVS and FQNEAQ. This CDR3 has 16 amino acids. The CDR3 DNA reads TGTGCCAGCAGCTTAGGGCCCGTAGCTATCGTGGAGACCCAGTACTTC. Its translation is CASSLGPVAIVETQYF.

At least ten counts were recorded for this clonotype. This sequence joins TRBV7-2 and TRBJ2-3; possible D gene TRBD2, 5 bases. Looked up from germline, CDR1 is SGHTA and CDR2 is FQGNSA. V lost 5 bases, J lost 4 bases, and 16 bases lay in between. This CDR3 is 15 amino acids long. The CDR3 DNA is TGTGCCAGCAGCCCTACCGGTAGCGATGCAGATACGCAGTATTTT. Amino acids: CASSPTGSDADTQYF. The full variable domain, rest sourced from reference TRBV7-2 and TRBJ2-3, is GAGVSQSPSNKVTEKGKDVELRCDPISGHTALYWYRQSLGQGLEFLIYFQGNSAPDKSGLPSDRFSAERTGGSVSTLTIQRTQQEDSAVYLCASSPTGSDADTQYFGPGTRLTVL.

This clonotype was picked up many times. J is TRBJ1-1 and V is TRBV7-2; 9 bases fit TRBD1. CDR3 length: 14 amino acids. The V gene end was trimmed by 5 bases and the J gene end by 3 bases; junction bases not matched to a gene: 4. In germline, CDR1 is SGHTA, CDR2 FQGNSA. DNA for the CDR3: TGTGCCAGCAGCGAGACAGGGGGGCACACTGAAGCTTTCTTT. Its protein is CASSETGGHTEAFF.

The rearrangement links TRBV7-9 to TRBJ2-1; D remains unclear. Germline loops: CDR1 SEHNR, CDR2 FQNEAQ (reference sequence). The CDR3 has 13 residues. Trimming pared 2 bases from V and 9 bases from J, leaving 11 bases between. DNA for the CDR3: TGTGCCAGCAGCTTACTCGCAGGTCGTGAGCAGTTCTTC. This encodes CASSLLAGREQFF.

The sample holds a few counts of this clonotype. The chain links TRBV7-3 to TRBJ1-2, with D hard to call. Per germline, CDR1 SGHTA and CDR2 FQGTGA. V lost 2 bases, J lost 5 bases, and 9 bases lay in between. The CDR3 length is 13 residues. CDR3 sequence reads: CASSLGGFYGYTF. The CDR3 DNA follows: TGTGCCAGCAGCTTAGGCGGGTTTTATGGCTACACCTTC.

The table lists this clonotype with many counts. V gene TRBV7-8 combines with J gene TRBJ1-2; possibly TRBD1 for D (6 bases). This CDR3 has 14 amino acids. Trimming cost V 5 bases and J 7 bases, with 17 bases left between them. Germline V gene sequence: CDR1 SGHVS, CDR2 FQNEAQ. The CDR3 coding sequence is TGTGCCAGCAGCCGTACCACAGGGCCGGGTGGCTACACCTTC. It specifies CASSRTTGPGGYTF.

CDR3 loop: CASSLPGGGGNIQYF. The CDR3 DNA reads TGTGCCAGCAGCTTACCCGGGGGTGGTGGAAACATTCAGTACTTC. This chain uses TRBV7-9 with TRBJ2-4; maybe TRBD2 (6 bases). The V end lost 2 bases, the J end lost 6 bases, and 14 bases lay between the germline ends. From germline, CDR1 is SEHNR and CDR2 FQNEAQ (reference sequence). This CDR3 region has 15 residues.